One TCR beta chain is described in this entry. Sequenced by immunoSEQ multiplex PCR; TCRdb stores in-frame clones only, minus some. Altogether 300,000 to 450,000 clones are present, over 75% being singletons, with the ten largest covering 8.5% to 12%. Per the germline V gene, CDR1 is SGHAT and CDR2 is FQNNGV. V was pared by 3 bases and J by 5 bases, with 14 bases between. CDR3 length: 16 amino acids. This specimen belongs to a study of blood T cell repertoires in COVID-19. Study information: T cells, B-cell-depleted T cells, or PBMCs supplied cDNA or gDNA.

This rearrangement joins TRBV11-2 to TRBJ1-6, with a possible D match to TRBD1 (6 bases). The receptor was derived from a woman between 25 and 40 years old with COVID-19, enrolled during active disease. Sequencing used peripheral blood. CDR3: CASSFSGGANNSPLHF. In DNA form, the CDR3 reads TGTGCCAGCAGCTTCTCCGGGGGGGCTAATAATTCACCCCTCCACTTT.